These T cell receptor beta chains were read from a single sample in a study of human thymus T cells. Clones were read by immunoSEQ multiplex PCR, and TCRdb kept only the in-frame ones, dropping some. The table lists roughly 130,000 clones, around 94% of them singletons. Sequencing was carried out using thymus tissue. These receptors all come from a boy younger than two with a congenital heart defect but otherwise immunologically healthy. Each CDR3 is given with its conserved first and last residue. D genes are given only for firm matches. The size field is filled for only some rows; it gives once, few, many or a size class.

J,size,D,V,DNA,CDR3
TRBJ2-1,-,TRBD2,TRBV7-8,TGTGCCAGCAGCTTCGGACTAGCGGGGGGTCCATACAATGAGCAGTTCTTC,CASSFGLAGGPYNEQFF
TRBJ1-2,-,-,TRBV5-1,TGCGCCAGCAGCCCCAGCCTGGGGAACTATGGCTACACCTTC,CASSPSLGNYGYTF
TRBJ1-2,-,-,TRBV4-1,TGCGCCAGCAGCCAATCGTTCCAACCGGACCGCTATGGCTACACCTTC,CASSQSFQPDRYGYTF
TRBJ2-7,-,TRBD1,TRBV5-1,TGCGCCAGCAGCAGCGGGACAGGGGCCTACGAGCAGTACTTC,CASSSGTGAYEQYF
TRBJ1-2,-,-,TRBV18,TGTGCCAGCTCACCCACAAGAGTAAGGACCTATGGCTACACCTTC,CASSPTRVRTYGYTF
TRBJ2-1,-,-,TRBV6-6,TGTGCCAGCAGTTACCCTCTTCCGCGAGGTGAGCAGTTCTTC,CASSYPLPRGEQFF
TRBJ2-7,once,-,TRBV7-2,TGTGCCAGCAGCTTAGCTCAGGGAGTCCGAGCGGGGCAGTACTTC,CASSLAQGVRAGQYF
TRBJ2-5,-,-,TRBV27,TGTGCCAGCAGTTTACACACGCGGCTGGAGACCCAGTACTTC,CASSLHTRLETQYF
TRBJ2-1,-,-,TRBV18,TGTGCCAGCTCACCACCAAAGGATGGGAACGGGGGCCGCCCCTACAATGAGCAGTTCTTC,CASSPPKDGNGGRPYNEQFF
TRBJ1-2,-,-,TRBV5-3,TGTGCCAGAAGCTCGGGACGGTTCCAGACCAGGAGCTATGGCTACACCTTC,CARSSGRFQTRSYGYTF
TRBJ1-5,-,-,TRBV19,TGTGCCAGTAGTATAGAACAAGATAGCAATCAGCCCCAGCATTTT,CASSIEQDSNQPQHF
TRBJ1-5,once,TRBD1,TRBV28,TGTGCCAGCAGTTTGCGAGACTACCCGACAGGGCGTAGCAATCAGCCCCAGCATTTT,CASSLRDYPTGRSNQPQHF
TRBJ2-2,-,-,TRBV7-9,TGTGCCAGCAGCTTTTATGACACCGGGGAGCTGTTTTTT,CASSFYDTGELFF
TRBJ1-3,-,TRBD1,TRBV4-2,TGTGCCAGCAGCCAAGACAGGGGGCAAGGTGGAAACACCATATATTTT,CASSQDRGQGGNTIYF
TRBJ2-1,-,-,TRBV9,TGTGCCAGCAGCGCCCAAGGGGGGGCACGTTACAATGAGCAGTTCTTC,CASSAQGGARYNEQFF
TRBJ2-1,-,TRBD1,TRBV7-8,TGTGCCAGCAGCTACAACCCGGGACAGGGCTACAATGAGCAGTTCTTC,CASSYNPGQGYNEQFF
TRBJ1-2,-,-,TRBV28,TGTGCCAGCAGTTTAGAGGCAGGGGTTGATTATGGCTACACCTTC,CASSLEAGVDYGYTF
TRBJ2-1,once,-,TRBV20-1,TGCAGTGCTAGAGATCATAGTGAGCAGTTCTTC,CSARDHSEQFF
TRBJ2-7,-,-,TRBV29-1,TGCAGCGTTGGGCGACTAGGGTCCTACGAGCAGTACTTC,CSVGRLGSYEQYF
TRBJ1-3,-,-,TRBV4-2,TGTGCCAGCAGCCAAGACTACTGGCAGCTCTCTGGAAACACCATATATTTT,CASSQDYWQLSGNTIYF
TRBJ2-7,-,TRBD2,TRBV5-1,TGCGCCAGCAGCTTGCTAGCGGGGGAGTACTACGAGCAGTACTTC,CASSLLAGEYYEQYF
TRBJ1-1,-,-,TRBV14,TGTGCCAGCAGCCAAGGTCCGGGGCGAAACACTGAAGCTTTCTTT,CASSQGPGRNTEAFF